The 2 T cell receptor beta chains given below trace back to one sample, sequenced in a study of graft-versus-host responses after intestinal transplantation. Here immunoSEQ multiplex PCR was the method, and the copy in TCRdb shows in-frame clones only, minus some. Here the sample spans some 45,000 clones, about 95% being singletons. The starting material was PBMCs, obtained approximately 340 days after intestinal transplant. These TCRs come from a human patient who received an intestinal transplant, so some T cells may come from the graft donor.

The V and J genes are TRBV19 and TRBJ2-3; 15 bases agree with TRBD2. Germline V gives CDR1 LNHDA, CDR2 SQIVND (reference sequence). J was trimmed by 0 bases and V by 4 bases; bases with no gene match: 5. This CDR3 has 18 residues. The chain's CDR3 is CASSRGLAGGFSTDTQYF. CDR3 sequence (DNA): TGTGCCAGTAGTAGGGGACTAGCGGGAGGATTTAGCACAGATACGCAGTATTTT.

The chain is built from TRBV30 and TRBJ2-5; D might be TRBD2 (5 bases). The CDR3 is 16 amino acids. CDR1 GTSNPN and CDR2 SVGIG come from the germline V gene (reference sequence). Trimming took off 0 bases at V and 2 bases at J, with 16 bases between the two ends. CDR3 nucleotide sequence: TGTGCCTGGAGTGTAGGTGGGCTAGCCGGGCAAGAGACCCAGTACTTC. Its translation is CAWSVGGLAGQETQYF.